This is a list of T cell receptor beta chains from one sample in a study of control samples from healthy donors and cancer patients. The assay was immunoSEQ multiplex PCR, and TCRdb's table has in-frame clones only and misses some. This table has 90,000 to 95,000 clones, roughly 80% appearing once. The sample comprised blood. The source of these receptors is a man younger than 45 in good health. Each CDR3 is given with its conserved first and last residue. A D gene is named only where the DNA matches it firmly. Clone size, where shown, is once, few, many, or a class for clones that have expanded.

>-|TRBV5-1|TRBJ1-4|-
TGCGCCAGCAGCACCTCGACTTCAACTAATGAAAAACTGTTTTTT
CASSTSTSTNEKLFF
>-|TRBV27|TRBJ1-4|-
TGTGCCAGCAGTCATGGTTCTGCAACTAATGAAAAACTGTTTTTT
CASSHGSATNEKLFF
>-|TRBV30|TRBJ1-4|-
TGTGCCTGGAGCAGACTTGCAACTAATGAAAAACTGTTTTTT
CAWSRLATNEKLFF
>-|TRBV7-9|TRBJ2-3|TRBD1
TGTGCCGGGGGACAGGGAAGGGACTTTAACACAGATACGCAGTATTTT
CAGGQGRDFNTDTQYF
>-|TRBV24-1|TRBJ2-1|-
TGTGCCACCAGTGACACCAGACACTACAATGAGCAGTTCTTC
CATSDTRHYNEQFF
>-|TRBV28|TRBJ1-2|-
TGTGCCAGCAGTCCTCGGACGAGGGGCGTTCATTTCTATGGCTACACCTTC
CASSPRTRGVHFYGYTF
>few|TRBV19|TRBJ1-5|-
TGTGCCAGTAGTAAGGTGGCGGTCTCAAATCAGCCCCAGCATTTT
CASSKVAVSNQPQHF
>-|TRBV5-1|TRBJ1-1|TRBD1
TGCGCCAGCAGCTTGGCCTCCCTCATTCAGGGGGGGGCTGAAGCTTTCTTT
CASSLASLIQGGAEAFF
>once|TRBV5-1|TRBJ1-3|-
TGCGCCAGCAGCTTGGGGGACGTCGACCCAGGAAACACCATATATTTT
CASSLGDVDPGNTIYF
>-|TRBV29-1|TRBJ2-3|-
TGCAGCGTCGACAATACGCAGTATTTT
CSVDNTQYF
>-|TRBV24-1|TRBJ1-1|-
TGTGCCACCAGTTGGGGCACTGAAGCTTTCTTT
CATSWGTEAFF
>many|TRBV7-2|TRBJ2-7|-
TGTGCCAGCAGCTTAGATAAGAGTAGCTCCTACGAGCAGTACTTC
CASSLDKSSSYEQYF
>-|TRBV3-1/TRBV3-2|TRBJ1-1|-
TGTGCCAGCAGCCGGTGGGGAACTGAAGCTTTCTTT
CASSRWGTEAFF
>-|TRBV19|TRBJ1-1|-
TGTGCCAGTAGTATAGATCTGAGGATGAACACTGAAGCTTTCTTT
CASSIDLRMNTEAFF
>-|TRBV28|TRBJ1-2|TRBD1
TGTGCCAGCACCGTACAGGGGAACTATGGCTACACCTTC
CASTVQGNYGYTF
>-|TRBV30|TRBJ1-3|-
TGTGCCTGGAGTGTCATCTCTGGAAACACCATATATTTT
CAWSVISGNTIYF
>-|TRBV5-4|TRBJ2-1|-
TGTGCCAGCAGCTTGGGGCCGACTGCGGACAATGAGCAGTTCTTC
CASSLGPTADNEQFF
>-|TRBV28|TRBJ2-7|-
TGTGCCAGCAGACTAAGAACAGGTTACGAGCAGTACTTC
CASRLRTGYEQYF
>few|TRBV6-5|TRBJ1-1|-
TGTGCCAGCAGTCCAGGGGCAGGCAGCTTCTTT
CASSPGAGSFF
>once|TRBV12-3/TRBV12-4|TRBJ1-5|-
TGTGCCAGCAAGGGGAGCAATCAGCCCCAGCATTTT
CASKGSNQPQHF
>-|TRBV7-3|TRBJ2-3|TRBD2
TGTGCCAGCAGCTTACTGGGCGGGGGGGCCTTTGATACGCAGTATTTT
CASSLLGGGAFDTQYF
>-|TRBV10-1|TRBJ1-2|-
TGCGCCAGCAGTGAATGGCGAAACTATGGCTACACCTTC
CASSEWRNYGYTF
>-|TRBV2|TRBJ2-1|TRBD1
TGTGCCAGCGCCGGGACAGGGAACTACAATGAGCAGTTCTTC
CASAGTGNYNEQFF
>-|TRBV2|TRBJ1-5|TRBD1
TGTGCCAGCAGTGGACAGGGATCTATTGAGCCCCAGCATTTT
CASSGQGSIEPQHF
>-|TRBV28|TRBJ2-7|TRBD2
TGTGCCAGCAGTGACGGGGGGGCGCGGGGCGGGTACGAGCAGTACTTC
CASSDGGARGGYEQYF
>-|TRBV19|TRBJ1-1|-
TGTGCCAGTAGTTTACAATCCAGAAACCCCACTGAAGCTTTCTTT
CASSLQSRNPTEAFF
>once|TRBV6-5|TRBJ1-3|-
TGTGCCAGCAGTCGTTATACAGAAGCCGGAAACACCATATATTTT
CASSRYTEAGNTIYF
>-|TRBV6-5|TRBJ1-1|TRBD1
TGTGCCAGCAAGACAGGGCTGACGAACACTGAAGCTTTCTTT
CASKTGLTNTEAFF
>-|TRBV6-5|TRBJ2-7|-
TGTGCCAGCAGTTACTCTAGCGCGGAGTACGAGCAGTACTTC
CASSYSSAEYEQYF
>few|TRBV30|TRBJ1-6|TRBD1
TGTGCCTGGAGTCTCCGGGACAGGGGGAATTCACCCCTCCACTTT
CAWSLRDRGNSPLHF
>-|TRBV27|TRBJ2-4|-
-
CASSSSGRNIQYF
>-|TRBV28|TRBJ2-7|TRBD1
TGTGCCAGCAGTATGACAGGGAGAGGCGAGCAGTACTTC
CASSMTGRGEQYF
>few|TRBV25-1|TRBJ2-2|-
TGTGCCAGCAGTGATCGAGGACGGCCGAACACCGGGGAGCTGTTTTTT
CASSDRGRPNTGELFF
>-|TRBV9|TRBJ2-7|-
TGTGCCAGCAGTCCTGGGATCACCTACGAGCAGTACTTC
CASSPGITYEQYF
>-|TRBV12-5|TRBJ2-3|TRBD2
TGTGCTAGTGGTTTGTCAAGCGGGGTCGGGGATACGCAGTATTTT
CASGLSSGVGDTQYF
>once|TRBV7-9|TRBJ1-1|TRBD1
TGTGCCAGCAGCCCTATAGTAACAGGGGTTACTGAAGCTTTCTTT
CASSPIVTGVTEAFF
>-|TRBV9|TRBJ1-4|TRBD1
TGTGCCAGCAGCGTGGGAGGTGGGACAGGAGCTGAAAAACTGTTTTTT
CASSVGGGTGAEKLFF
>-|TRBV7-9|TRBJ2-7|-
TGTGCCAGCAGCTTAATCAGCTACGAGCAGTACTTC
CASSLISYEQYF
>-|TRBV28|TRBJ1-4|-
TGTGCCAGCAGTTTTAGATCCCGGGGGGAAAAACTGTTTTTT
CASSFRSRGEKLFF
>-|TRBV2|TRBJ2-1|-
TGTGCCAGCAGTAAACAGGGTCCTGAGCAGTTCTTC
CASSKQGPEQFF
>-|TRBV5-6|TRBJ1-1|TRBD1
TGTGCCAGCAGCTTGTGGCAGGGGGAAGGGTGGAACACTGAAGCTTTCTTT
CASSLWQGEGWNTEAFF
>once|TRBV28|TRBJ2-7|-
TGTGCCAGCAGTTTTCACTACGAGCAGTACTTC
CASSFHYEQYF
>-|TRBV19|TRBJ1-1|-
TGTGCCAGTAGCGCTGCAGGAGCGGTTTTTGGATTTGCTGAAGCTTTCTTT
CASSAAGAVFGFAEAFF